This T cell receptor (beta chain) came from a study of T cell responses to AZD1222 COVID-19 vaccine. On the study more broadly: Investigators merged groups given second doses at roughly 4 or roughly 12 weeks. General study results and limits: Nearly half of spike-specific TCRs reportedly target unmutated variant regions. Repertoire samples came only from after the peak T cell response.

V shed 5 bases and J 10 bases; nucleotides not matched to a gene: 16. CDR3 size: 16 residues. From germline, CDR1 is SGHTA and CDR2 FQGTGA. Note on this clone: The antigen remains unidentified.

Measured with immunoSEQ multiplex PCR; TCRdb has only the in-frame clones, and not every one. This table holds more than 150,000 clones, 88% found once. The chain carries TRBV7-3 and TRBJ2-7, with 11 positions matching TRBD2. This TCR came from an adult in good health. The sample here was peripheral blood, taken on day 0 of AZD1222 vaccination. Written as DNA, the CDR3 is TGTGCCAGCAGCACAGCACCCCTAGCGGGGGGCCTTCCTCAGTACTTC. As protein: CASSTAPLAGGLPQYF.